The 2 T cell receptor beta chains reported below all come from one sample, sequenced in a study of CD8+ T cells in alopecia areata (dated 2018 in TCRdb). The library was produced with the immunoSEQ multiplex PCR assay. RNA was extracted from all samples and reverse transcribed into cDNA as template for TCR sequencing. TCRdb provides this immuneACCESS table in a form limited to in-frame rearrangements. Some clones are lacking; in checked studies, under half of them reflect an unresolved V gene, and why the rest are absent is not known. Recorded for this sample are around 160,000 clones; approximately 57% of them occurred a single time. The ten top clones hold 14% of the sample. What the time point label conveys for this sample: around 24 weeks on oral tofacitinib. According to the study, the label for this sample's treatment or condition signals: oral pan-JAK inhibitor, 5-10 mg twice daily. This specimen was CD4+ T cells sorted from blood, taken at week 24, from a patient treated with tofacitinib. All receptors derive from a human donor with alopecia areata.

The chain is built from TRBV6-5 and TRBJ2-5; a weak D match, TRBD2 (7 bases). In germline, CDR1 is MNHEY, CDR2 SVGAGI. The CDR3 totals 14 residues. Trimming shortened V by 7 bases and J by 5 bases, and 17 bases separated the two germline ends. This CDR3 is CASMLAGAGETQYF. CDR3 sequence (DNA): TGTGCCAGCATGCTTGCGGGGGCCGGGGAGACCCAGTACTTC.

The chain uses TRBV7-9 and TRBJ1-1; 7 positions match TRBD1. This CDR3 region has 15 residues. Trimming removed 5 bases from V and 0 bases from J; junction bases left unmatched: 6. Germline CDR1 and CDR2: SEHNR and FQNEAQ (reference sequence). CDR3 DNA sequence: TGTGCCAGCAGCCCCCCGGGACAGATGAACACTGAAGCTTTCTTT. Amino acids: CASSPPGQMNTEAFF.